The sequence of this T cell receptor (beta chain) was determined in a study of beta chain features in type 1 diabetes. General study results and limits: Type 1 diabetes patients had TCRB CDR3s that were shorter (moderately but significantly so) in all four CD4+ subsets. Any HLA effect on TCRB rearrangement was left unresolved by small sub-analyses. Compared to healthy donors, patients appeared to have naive, central memory and Treg TCRB repertoires that were more alike.

For this clone: Its antigen remains unknown.

The authors reverse transcribed all of the isolated RNA, so sequencing captured expressed TCRB transcripts. The repertoire was sequenced with immunoSEQ multiplex PCR; TCRdb's copy has only in-frame clones and lacks some. The sample includes about 230,000 clones, 16% of them seen just once. Trimming cost V 0 bases and J 2 bases, with 9 bases left between them. Germline lookup yields CDR1 SGHNT and CDR2 YYREEE (reference sequence). CDR3 length: 16 amino acids. This rearrangement joins TRBV5-4 to TRBJ2-6; no clear D gene. The origin of this receptor is a man aged 25 to 40 with type 1 diabetes. The sample consisted of naive CD4+ T cells from blood. CDR3 in amino acids: CASSLGYGTGANVLTF. CDR3 sequence (DNA): TGTGCCAGCAGCTTGGGTTACGGAACTGGGGCCAACGTCCTGACTTTC.